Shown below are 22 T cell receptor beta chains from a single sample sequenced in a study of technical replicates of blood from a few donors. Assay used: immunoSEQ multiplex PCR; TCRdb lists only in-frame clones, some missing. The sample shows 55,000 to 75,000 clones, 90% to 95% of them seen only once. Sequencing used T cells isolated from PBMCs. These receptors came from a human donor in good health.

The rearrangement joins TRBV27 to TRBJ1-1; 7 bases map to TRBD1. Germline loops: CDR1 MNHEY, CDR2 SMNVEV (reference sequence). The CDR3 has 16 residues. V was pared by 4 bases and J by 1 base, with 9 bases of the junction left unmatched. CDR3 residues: CASSSQQGPWNTEAFF. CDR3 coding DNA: TGTGCCAGCAGTTCCCAACAGGGGCCATGGAACACTGAAGCTTTCTTT.

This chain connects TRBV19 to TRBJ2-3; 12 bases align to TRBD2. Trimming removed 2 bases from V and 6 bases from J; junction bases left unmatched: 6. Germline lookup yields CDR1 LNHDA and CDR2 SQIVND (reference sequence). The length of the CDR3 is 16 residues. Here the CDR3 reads CASSILAGGKGDTQYF. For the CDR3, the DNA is TGTGCCAGTAGTATACTAGCGGGGGGGAAAGGGGATACGCAGTATTTT.

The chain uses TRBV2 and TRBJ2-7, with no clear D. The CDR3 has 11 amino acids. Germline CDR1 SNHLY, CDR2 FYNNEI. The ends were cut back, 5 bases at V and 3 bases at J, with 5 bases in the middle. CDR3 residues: CASSLYYEQYF. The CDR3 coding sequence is TGTGCCAGCAGTTTGTACTACGAGCAGTACTTC.

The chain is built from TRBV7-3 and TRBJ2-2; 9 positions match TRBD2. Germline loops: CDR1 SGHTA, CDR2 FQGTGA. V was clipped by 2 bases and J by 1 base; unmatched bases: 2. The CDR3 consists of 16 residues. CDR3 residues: CASSLATSGNTGELFF. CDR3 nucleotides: TGTGCCAGCAGCTTAGCGACTAGCGGGAACACCGGGGAGCTGTTTTTT.

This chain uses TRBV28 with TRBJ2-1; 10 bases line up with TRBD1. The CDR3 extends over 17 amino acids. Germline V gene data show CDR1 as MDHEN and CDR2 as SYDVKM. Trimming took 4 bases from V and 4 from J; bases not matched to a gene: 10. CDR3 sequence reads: CASSWTGGIGMYNEQFF. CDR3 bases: TGTGCCAGCAGTTGGACAGGGGGTATCGGAATGTACAATGAGCAGTTCTTC.

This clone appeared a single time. Here the CDR3 reads CASSEWGPGELFF. The DNA for the CDR3 is TGTGCCAGCAGTGAATGGGGCCCCGGGGAGCTGTTTTTT. The chain carries TRBV6-1 and TRBJ2-2; a possible D gene is TRBD1 (5 bases). The CDR3 covers 13 residues. In germline, CDR1 is MNHNS, CDR2 SASEGT. Trimming pared 2 bases from V and 6 bases from J, leaving 7 bases between.

The CDR3: CASSSQGNQPQHF. DNA for the CDR3: TGTGCCAGCAGCTCCCAGGGAAATCAGCCCCAGCATTTT. The rearrangement uses TRBV5-5 and TRBJ1-5, with D maybe TRBD1 (5 bases). Germline CDR1 and CDR2: SGHKS and YYEKEE (reference sequence). This CDR3 comprises 13 residues. Trimming took off 3 bases at V and 4 bases at J, with 8 bases between the two ends.

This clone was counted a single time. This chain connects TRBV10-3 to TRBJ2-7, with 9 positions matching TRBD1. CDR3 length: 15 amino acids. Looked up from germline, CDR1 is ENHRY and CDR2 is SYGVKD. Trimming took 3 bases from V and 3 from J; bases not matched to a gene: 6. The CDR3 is CAISDRDRALYEQYF. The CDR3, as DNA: TGTGCCATCAGTGATCGGGACAGGGCACTCTACGAGCAGTACTTC.

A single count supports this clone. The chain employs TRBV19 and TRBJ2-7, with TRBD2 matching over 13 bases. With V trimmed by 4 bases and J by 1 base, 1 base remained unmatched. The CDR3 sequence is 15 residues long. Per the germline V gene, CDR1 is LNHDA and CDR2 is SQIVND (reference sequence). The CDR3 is CASSTGLAGSYEQYF. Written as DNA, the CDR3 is TGTGCCAGTAGTACGGGACTAGCGGGATCCTACGAGCAGTACTTC. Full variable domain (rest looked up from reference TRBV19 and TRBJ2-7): DGGITQSPKYLFRKEGQNVTLSCEQNLNHDAMYWYRQDPGQGLRLIYYSQIVNDFQKGDIAEGYSVSREKKESFPLTVTSAQKNPTAFYLCASSTGLAGSYEQYFGPGTRLTVT.

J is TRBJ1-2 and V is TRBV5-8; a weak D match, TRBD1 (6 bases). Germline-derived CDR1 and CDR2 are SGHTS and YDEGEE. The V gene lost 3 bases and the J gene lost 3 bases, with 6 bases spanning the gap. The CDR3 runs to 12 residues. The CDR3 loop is CASSYRDYGYTF. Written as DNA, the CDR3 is TGTGCCAGCAGCTACAGGGACTATGGCTACACCTTC.

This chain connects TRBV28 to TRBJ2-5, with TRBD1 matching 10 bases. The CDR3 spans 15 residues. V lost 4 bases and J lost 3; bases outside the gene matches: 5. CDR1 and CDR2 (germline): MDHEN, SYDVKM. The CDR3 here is CASSSRGTGEETQYF. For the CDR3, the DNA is TGTGCCAGCAGTTCCCGAGGGACAGGGGAAGAGACCCAGTACTTC.

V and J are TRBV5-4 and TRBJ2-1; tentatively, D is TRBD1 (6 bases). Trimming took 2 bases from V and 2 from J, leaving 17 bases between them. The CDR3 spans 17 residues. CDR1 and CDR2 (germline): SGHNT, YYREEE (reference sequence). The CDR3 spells CASSFHQGFQTYNEQFF. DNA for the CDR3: TGTGCCAGCAGCTTTCACCAGGGGTTTCAGACCTACAATGAGCAGTTCTTC.

CDR3 amino acids: CASSGAERQGDTQYF. The CDR3 bases are TGTGCCAGCTCTGGGGCAGAGCGTCAGGGTGATACGCAGTATTTT. The J gene is TRBJ2-3, the V gene TRBV2, with TRBD1 as a possible D gene (5 bases). The germline gives CDR1 SNHLY, CDR2 FYNNEI. The CDR3 spans 15 residues. Trimming pared 8 bases from V and 6 bases from J, leaving 21 bases between.

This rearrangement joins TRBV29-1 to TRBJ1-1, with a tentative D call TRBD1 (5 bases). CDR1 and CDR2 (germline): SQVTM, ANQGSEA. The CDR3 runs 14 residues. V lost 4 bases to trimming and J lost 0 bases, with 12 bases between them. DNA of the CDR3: TGCAGCGTTGCCCGGGGGTCCATGAACACTGAAGCTTTCTTT. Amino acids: CSVARGSMNTEAFF.

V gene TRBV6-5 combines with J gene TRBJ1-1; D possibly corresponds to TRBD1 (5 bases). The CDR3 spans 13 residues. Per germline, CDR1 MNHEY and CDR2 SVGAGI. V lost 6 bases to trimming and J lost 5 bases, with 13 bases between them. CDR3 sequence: CASRKKGVTEAFF. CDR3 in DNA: TGTGCCAGCAGGAAGAAAGGGGTAACTGAAGCTTTCTTT.

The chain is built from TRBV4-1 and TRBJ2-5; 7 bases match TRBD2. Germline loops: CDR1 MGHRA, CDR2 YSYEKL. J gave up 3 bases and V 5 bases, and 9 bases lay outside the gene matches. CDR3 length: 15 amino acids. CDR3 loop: CASSYPASGKETQYF. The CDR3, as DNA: TGCGCCAGCAGCTACCCGGCTAGCGGAAAAGAGACCCAGTACTTC.

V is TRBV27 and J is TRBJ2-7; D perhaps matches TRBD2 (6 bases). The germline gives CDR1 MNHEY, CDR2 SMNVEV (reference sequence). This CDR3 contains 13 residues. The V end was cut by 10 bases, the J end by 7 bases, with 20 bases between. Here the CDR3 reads CATSEGRDWEQYF. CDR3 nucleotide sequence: TGTGCCACCTCCGAGGGGCGGGACTGGGAGCAGTACTTC.

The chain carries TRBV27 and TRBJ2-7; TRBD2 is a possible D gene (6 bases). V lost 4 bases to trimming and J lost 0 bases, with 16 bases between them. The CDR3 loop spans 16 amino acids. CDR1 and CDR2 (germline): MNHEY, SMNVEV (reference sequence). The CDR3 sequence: CASSSSRGALSYEQYF. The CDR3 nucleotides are TGTGCCAGCAGTTCTTCACGCGGGGCACTCTCCTACGAGCAGTACTTC.

The CDR3 DNA reads as TGTGCCAGTAGTTCGAGCGGGAGGCAGCCCTACGAGCAGTACTTC. Translation gives CASSSSGRQPYEQYF. This chain uses TRBV19 with TRBJ2-7; the match to TRBD2 covers 9 bases. The CDR3 totals 15 residues. Germline CDR1 reads LNHDA; CDR2 reads SQIVND (reference sequence). V was clipped by 5 bases and J by 2 bases; unmatched bases: 7.

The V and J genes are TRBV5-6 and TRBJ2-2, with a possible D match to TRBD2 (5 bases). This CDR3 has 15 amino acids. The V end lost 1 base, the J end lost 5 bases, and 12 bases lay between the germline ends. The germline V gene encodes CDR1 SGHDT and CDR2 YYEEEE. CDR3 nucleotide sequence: TGTGCCAGCAGCTTGTTTGAGGGAAAGACCGGGGAGCTGTTTTTT. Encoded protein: CASSLFEGKTGELFF.

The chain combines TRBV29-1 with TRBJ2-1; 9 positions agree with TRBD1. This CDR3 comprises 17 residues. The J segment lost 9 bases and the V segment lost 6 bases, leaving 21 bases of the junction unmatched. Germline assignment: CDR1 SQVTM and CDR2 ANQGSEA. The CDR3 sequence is CSVDRGTGRLDMGEQFF. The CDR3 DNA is TGCAGCGTGGACCGAGGGACAGGGCGACTGGACATGGGTGAGCAGTTCTTC.

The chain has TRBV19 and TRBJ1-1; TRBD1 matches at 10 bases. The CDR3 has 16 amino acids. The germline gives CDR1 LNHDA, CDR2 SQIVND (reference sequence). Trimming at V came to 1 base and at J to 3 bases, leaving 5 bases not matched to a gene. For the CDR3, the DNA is TGTGCCAGTAGTATAGGACAGGGGGCATTATACACTGAAGCTTTCTTT. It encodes CASSIGQGALYTEAFF.